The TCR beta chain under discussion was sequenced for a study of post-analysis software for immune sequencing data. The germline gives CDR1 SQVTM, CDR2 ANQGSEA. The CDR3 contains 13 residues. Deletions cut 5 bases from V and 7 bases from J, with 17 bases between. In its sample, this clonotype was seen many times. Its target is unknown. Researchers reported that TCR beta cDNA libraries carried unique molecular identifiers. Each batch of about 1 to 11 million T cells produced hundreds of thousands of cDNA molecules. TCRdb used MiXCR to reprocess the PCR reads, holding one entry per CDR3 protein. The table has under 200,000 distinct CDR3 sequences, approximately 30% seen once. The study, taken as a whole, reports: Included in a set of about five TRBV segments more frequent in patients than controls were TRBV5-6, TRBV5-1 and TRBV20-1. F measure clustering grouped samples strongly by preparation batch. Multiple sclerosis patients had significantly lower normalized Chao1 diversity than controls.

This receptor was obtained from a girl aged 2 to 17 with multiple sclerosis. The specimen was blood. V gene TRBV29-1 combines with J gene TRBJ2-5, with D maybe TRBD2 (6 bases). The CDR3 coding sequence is TGCAGCGTTAGAGCTGGGACTCGGGGGACCCAGTACTTC. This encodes CSVRAGTRGTQYF.